The 9 T cell receptor beta chains presented below share a single source sample, sequenced in a study of T cell responses to AZD1222 COVID-19 vaccine (dated by TCRdb to 2020 to 2023). Libraries were constructed by the immunoSEQ multiplex PCR assay. What TCRdb holds here is the immuneACCESS table cut down to in-frame rearrangements. Part of the clones is not present; checked against another copy, under half of the missing clones reflect an unresolved V gene, and the others are unexplained. In all, the sample holds 90,000 to 150,000 clones, and roughly 84% of those were seen once. The ten largest clones add up to about 1.2% of the sample. The time point tag for this specimen amounts to: baseline before first vaccination. Sequences were derived from peripheral blood, sampled on day 0 of AZD1222 vaccination. These TCRs come from an adult in good health.

This rearrangement joins TRBV12-5 to TRBJ2-7; D call uncertain. The V gene lost 0 bases and the J gene lost 5 bases, with 14 bases spanning the gap. The CDR3 is 15 residues long. Germline lookup yields CDR1 LGHNT and CDR2 FRNRAP. The CDR3: CASGLVLGPQHEQYF. The CDR3, as DNA: TGTGCTAGTGGTTTGGTACTCGGGCCGCAGCACGAGCAGTACTTC.

The chain combines TRBV3-1 (or the pseudogene TRBV3-2) with TRBJ1-3; D remains ambiguous. Germline-derived CDR1 and CDR2 are LGHDT and YNNKEL (reference sequence). The CDR3 extends over 18 amino acids. V was shortened by 1 base and J by 0 bases, with 16 bases between the two germline ends. The CDR3 DNA follows: TGTGCCAGCAGCCAAGTATTGCTGAAAAGGGCCTCTGGAAACACCATATATTTT. This translates into CASSQVLLKRASGNTIYF.

This chain joins TRBV7-2 and TRBJ2-7, with D perhaps matching TRBD2 (5 bases). CDR1 is SGHTA and CDR2 is FQGNSA in the germline V gene. V was clipped by 1 base and J by 6 bases, with 10 bases between them. The CDR3 is made up of 13 amino acids. The CDR3 here is CASSLGLPLEQYF. CDR3 DNA sequence: TGTGCCAGCAGCTTAGGACTACCGCTCGAGCAGTACTTC.

The V and J genes are TRBV7-9 and TRBJ2-1, with D unclear. The CDR3 is made up of 11 amino acids. The V gene lost 6 bases and the J gene lost 7 bases, with 7 bases spanning the gap. Germline CDR1 and CDR2: SEHNR and FQNEAQ (reference sequence). The chain's CDR3 is CASSLQNEQFF. CDR3 in DNA: TGTGCCAGCAGTTTACAGAATGAGCAGTTCTTC.

This clone has only one observation. The V gene is TRBV7-2, the J gene TRBJ1-1; D gene ambiguous. This CDR3 is built from 13 residues. Per the germline V gene, CDR1 is SGHTA and CDR2 is FQGNSA. V lost 2 bases to trimming and J lost 3 bases, with 7 bases between them. In DNA, the CDR3 is TGTGCCAGCAGCTTATCTAGGGACACTGAAGCTTTCTTT. This codes for CASSLSRDTEAFF.

V and J are TRBV7-2 and TRBJ1-1, with D hard to call. From germline, CDR1 is SGHTA and CDR2 FQGNSA. The CDR3 consists of 13 residues. With 3 bases removed from V and 7 bases from J, the gap between germline ends came to 12 bases. CDR3 in DNA: TGTGCCAGCAGCTTCGGCTCCGGCCGTGAAGCTTTCTTT. Amino acid sequence: CASSFGSGREAFF. The full variable domain, with the rest looked up from reference TRBV7-2 and TRBJ1-1, is GAGVSQSPSNKVTEKGKDVELRCDPISGHTALYWYRQSLGQGLEFLIYFQGNSAPDKSGLPSDRFSAERTGGSVSTLTIQRTQQEDSAVYLCASSFGSGREAFFGQGTRLTVV.

The chain joins TRBV5-8 to TRBJ2-7; 8 nucleotides agree with TRBD1. Germline V gene data show CDR1 as SGHTS and CDR2 as YDEGEE. V trimming: 3 bases; J trimming: 2 bases; junction bases outside the gene matches: 7. The CDR3 length is 15 residues. CDR3 residues: CASSWTGRPPYEQYF. The CDR3 DNA follows: TGTGCCAGCAGCTGGACAGGGCGTCCCCCCTACGAGCAGTACTTC.

The chain recombines TRBV7-6 with TRBJ2-1; D is perhaps TRBD1 (5 bases). V was cut by 6 bases and J by 4 bases, with 13 bases left in between. Germline V lookup: CDR1 SGHVS, CDR2 FNYEAQ. The CDR3 spans 14 residues. The CDR3 bases are TGTGCCAGCAGTTCCGAGGACAAGTACAATGAGCAGTTCTTC. Translated: CASSSEDKYNEQFF.

This sequence joins TRBV9 and TRBJ2-5; TRBD2 aligns across 9 bases. From germline, CDR1 is SGDLS and CDR2 YYNGEE. The V and J ends lost 4 bases and 5 bases, in that order; junction bases with no gene match: 9. This CDR3 comprises 15 residues. The CDR3 loop reads CASSSGTSFGETQYF. CDR3 nucleotide sequence: TGTGCCAGCAGCTCCGGGACTAGCTTTGGTGAGACCCAGTACTTC.